Listed below are T cell receptor beta chains from one sample, sequenced in a study of Ad26.COV2.S vaccination and SARS-CoV-2 variants. Some clones are missing from TCRdb's copy, which holds only in-frame ones; the method was immunoSEQ multiplex PCR. Counted here are some 390,000 clones, about 91% occurring once; the ten biggest clones make up under 2%. Specimen: peripheral blood, collected in a trial of Ad26.COV2.S vaccine versus placebo. Source of these receptors: a person between 18 and 59 years old who received the Ad26.COV2.S COVID-19 vaccine or a placebo. The CDR3 runs from the conserved cysteine through the conserved F or W. The order of the fields is J gene, V gene, clone size, CDR3 protein. Where a row states a size, it is once, few, many or the class of an expanded clone; other rows omit it.

TRBJ2-5,TRBV5-1,NA,CASSLGGGVETQYF
TRBJ2-1,TRBV15,NA,CATSKAPGGSGSYEQFF
TRBJ2-1,TRBV15,NA,CATSGNRLAGEQFF
TRBJ2-1,TRBV5-1,NA,CASSAGQITYNEQFF
TRBJ1-3,TRBV18,NA,CASSQWTGGLFSGNTIYF
TRBJ1-5,TRBV6-2/TRBV6-3,NA,CASSYPYRADQPQHF
TRBJ2-5,TRBV11-2,NA,CASSLAPGSGGTQYF
TRBJ2-5,TRBV12-3/TRBV12-4,NA,CASSLNRGETQYF
TRBJ1-4,TRBV15,NA,CATSRGQGNEKLFF
TRBJ2-1,TRBV7-9,NA,CASSLGEAEQFF
TRBJ2-5,TRBV5-5,few,CASSLRTFQETQYF
TRBJ2-7,TRBV19,once,CASSIGYEQYF
TRBJ1-2,TRBV28,once,CASSPPDGNYGYTF
TRBJ2-7,TRBV7-9,NA,CASSRGAGGPYEQYF
TRBJ2-3,TRBV6-5,NA,CASSYLSAGGSPQYF
TRBJ1-5,TRBV19,NA,CASSIAPRPGNQPQHF
TRBJ2-6,TRBV6-2/TRBV6-3,NA,CASSLLGGSGANVLTF
TRBJ2-1,TRBV28,NA,CASSLQAPDEQFF
TRBJ2-1,TRBV24-1,NA,CATSDLGTANNEQFF
TRBJ1-5,TRBV28,once,CASSGGGAGNQPQHF
TRBJ1-2,TRBV5-1,few,CASSGGDGGGYGYTF
TRBJ1-4,TRBV9,NA,CASSGATGSNEKLFF
TRBJ2-1,TRBV7-2,NA,CASSSRDRERSRQFF
TRBJ1-4,TRBV5-1,NA,CASSLEGLGNEKLFF
TRBJ2-5,TRBV21-1,NA,CASSKGLAGARETQYF
TRBJ2-2,TRBV3-1/TRBV3-2,NA,CASSQGSPGELFF
TRBJ2-3,TRBV24-1,NA,CATGGGTEYTDTQYF
TRBJ1-3,TRBV7-9,few,CASSGTASGNTIYF
TRBJ2-2,TRBV6-5,NA,CASSYYTGSGELFF
TRBJ2-5,TRBV6-6,NA,CASSYGTGGQETQYF
TRBJ2-3,TRBV18,NA,CASSPGTSLDTQYF
TRBJ2-2,TRBV24-1,NA,CATRGAGTGELFF
TRBJ1-4,TRBV28,NA,CASSLSPGTVNEKLFF
TRBJ1-2,TRBV19,few,CATPTGDYGYTF
TRBJ2-7,TRBV30,NA,CAYNQGVAYEQYF
TRBJ1-6,TRBV30,NA,CACYRQAEGSPLHF
TRBJ2-7,TRBV28,NA,CASSLLGLEQYF
TRBJ1-5,TRBV19,NA,CASSRDRGQWGNQPQHF
TRBJ2-5,TRBV20-1,NA,CSASPQGAGETQYF
TRBJ2-1,TRBV5-1,NA,CASSLAGASYNEQFF
TRBJ1-3,TRBV28,NA,CASRDSESGNTIYF
TRBJ2-3,TRBV19,once,CASSTILAGGADTQYF
TRBJ1-4,TRBV19,once,CASSTGQGAGEKLFF
TRBJ1-3,TRBV5-1,few,CASSEGHRYSGNTIYF
TRBJ2-1,TRBV2,NA,CASSAPGLGHNEQFF
TRBJ1-1,TRBV14,NA,CASSHRGLNTEAFF
TRBJ2-2,TRBV5-1,NA,CASSPQPGSTGELFF
TRBJ2-3,TRBV5-1,NA,CASSLDRATDTQYF
TRBJ2-7,TRBV5-4,NA,CASSGGDSYEQYF
TRBJ1-2,TRBV30,NA,CAWSVPGDNYGYTF
TRBJ1-2,TRBV5-1,once,CASSPTGQLSYGYTF
TRBJ1-3,TRBV6-1,NA,CASSEAMGPGPGNTIYF